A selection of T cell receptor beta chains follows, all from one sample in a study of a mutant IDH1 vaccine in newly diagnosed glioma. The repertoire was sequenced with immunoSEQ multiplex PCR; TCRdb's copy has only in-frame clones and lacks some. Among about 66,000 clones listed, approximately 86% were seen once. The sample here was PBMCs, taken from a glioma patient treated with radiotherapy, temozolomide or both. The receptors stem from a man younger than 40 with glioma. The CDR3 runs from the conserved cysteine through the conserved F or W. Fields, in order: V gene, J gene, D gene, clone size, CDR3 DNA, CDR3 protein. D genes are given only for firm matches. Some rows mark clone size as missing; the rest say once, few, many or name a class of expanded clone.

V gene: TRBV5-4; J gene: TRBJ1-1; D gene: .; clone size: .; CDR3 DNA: TGTGCCAGCAGCTTGGGAGGAAAGGCTGAAGCTTTCTTT; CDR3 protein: CASSLGGKAEAFF
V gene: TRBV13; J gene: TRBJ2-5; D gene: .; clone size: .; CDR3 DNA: TGTGCCAGCAGCCTGTCCCTTGTGGAGACCCAGTACTTC; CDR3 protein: CASSLSLVETQYF
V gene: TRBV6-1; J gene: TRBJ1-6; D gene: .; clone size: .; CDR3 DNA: TGTGCCAGCAGTGACACTACCGGGTCAACGGGCACACCCCTCCACTTT; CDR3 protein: CASSDTTGSTGTPLHF
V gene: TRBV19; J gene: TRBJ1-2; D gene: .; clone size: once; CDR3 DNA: TGTGCCAGTAGGGAGGGACGGATCTATGGCTACACCTTC; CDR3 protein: CASREGRIYGYTF
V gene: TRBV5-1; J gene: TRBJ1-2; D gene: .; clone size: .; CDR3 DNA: TGCGCCAGCAGCTTTGGCGGGACGGCGGAGGGGGGCTACACCTTC; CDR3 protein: CASSFGGTAEGGYTF
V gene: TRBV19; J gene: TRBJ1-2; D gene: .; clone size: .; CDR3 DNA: TGTGCCAGTAGTTTACAGGGTCCTAACTATGGCTACACCTTC; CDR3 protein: CASSLQGPNYGYTF
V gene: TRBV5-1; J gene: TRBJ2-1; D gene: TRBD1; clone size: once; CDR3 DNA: TGCGCCAGCAGTCGAGTCGGGACAGGGATCTACAATGAGCAGTTCTTC; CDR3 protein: CASSRVGTGIYNEQFF
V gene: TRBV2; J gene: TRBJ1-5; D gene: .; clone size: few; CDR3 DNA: TGTGCCAGCAGTCACCCTTTCATGGGCATTCAGCCCCAGCATTTT; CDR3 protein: CASSHPFMGIQPQHF
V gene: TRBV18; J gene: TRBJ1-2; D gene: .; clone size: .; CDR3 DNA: TGTGCCAGCTCACCCGTCGGAAGGAACTATGGCTACACCTTC; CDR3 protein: CASSPVGRNYGYTF
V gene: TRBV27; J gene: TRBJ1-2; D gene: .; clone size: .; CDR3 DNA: TGTGCCAGCAGTTTAGGAGGGGACTATGGCTACACCTTC; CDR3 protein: CASSLGGDYGYTF
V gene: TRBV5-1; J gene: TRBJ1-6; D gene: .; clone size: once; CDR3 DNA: TGCGCCAGCAGCTTTGCAGGGACAAATTCACCCCTCCACTTT; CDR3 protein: CASSFAGTNSPLHF
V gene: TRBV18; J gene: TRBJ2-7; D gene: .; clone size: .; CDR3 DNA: TGTGCCAGCTCACCGGTTTGGGAATCTAGCTACGAGCAGTACTTC; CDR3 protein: CASSPVWESSYEQYF
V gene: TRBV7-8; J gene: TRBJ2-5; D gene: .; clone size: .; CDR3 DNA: TGTGCCAGCAGCCCCCTGAGGGTCGGGGGGCGTAGGGAGACCCAGTACTTC; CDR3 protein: CASSPLRVGGRRETQYF
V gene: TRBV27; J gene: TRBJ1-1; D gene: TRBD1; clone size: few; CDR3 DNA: TGTGCCAGCAGTCCAGGGGGCGGCACTGAAGCTTTCTTT; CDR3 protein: CASSPGGGTEAFF
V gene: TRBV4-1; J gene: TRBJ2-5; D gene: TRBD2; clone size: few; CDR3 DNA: TGCGCCAGCAGCCTCAAAGCGGGGGCAGATGGTGTGACCCAGTACTTC; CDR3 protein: CASSLKAGADGVTQYF
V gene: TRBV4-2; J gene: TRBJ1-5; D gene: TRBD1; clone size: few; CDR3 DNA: TGTGCCAGCAGCCAAGCTACAGGGGCAACCAATCAGCCCCAGCATTTT; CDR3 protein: CASSQATGATNQPQHF
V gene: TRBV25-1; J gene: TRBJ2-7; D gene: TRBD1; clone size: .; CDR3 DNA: TGTGCCAGCAGCCCGGGACAGGGGGACTACGAGCAGTACTTC; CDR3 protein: CASSPGQGDYEQYF
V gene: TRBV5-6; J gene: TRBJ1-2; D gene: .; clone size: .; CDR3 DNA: TGTGCCAGCAGCTTAAAGGGGTTCAGCTATGGCTACACCTTC; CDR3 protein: CASSLKGFSYGYTF
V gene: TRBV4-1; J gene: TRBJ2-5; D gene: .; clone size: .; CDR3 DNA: TGCGCCAGCAGCCAAGGGGTTTGGGGAGAGACCCAGTACTTC; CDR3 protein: CASSQGVWGETQYF
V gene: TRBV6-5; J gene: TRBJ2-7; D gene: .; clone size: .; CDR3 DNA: TGTGCCAGCAGTTACGCATTCCGGGGAGGCTACGAGCAGTACTTC; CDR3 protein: CASSYAFRGGYEQYF
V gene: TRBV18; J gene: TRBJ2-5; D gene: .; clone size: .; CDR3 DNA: TGTGCCAGCTCACCAACTAGGGGGGAGACCCAGTACTTC; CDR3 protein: CASSPTRGETQYF
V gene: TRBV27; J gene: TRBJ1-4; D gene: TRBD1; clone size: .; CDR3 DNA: TGTGCCAGCAGTTTTGGGACAGGGCTCCGTAACGAAAAACTGTTTTTT; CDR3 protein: CASSFGTGLRNEKLFF
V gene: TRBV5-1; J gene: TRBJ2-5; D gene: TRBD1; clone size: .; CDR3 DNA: TGCGCCAGCAGCCCGACAGGGGTCCAAGAGACCCAGTACTTC; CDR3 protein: CASSPTGVQETQYF
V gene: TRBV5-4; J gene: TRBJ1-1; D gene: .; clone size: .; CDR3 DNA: TGTGCCAGCAGCTTTTCCGGGACTGAAGCTTTCTTT; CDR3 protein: CASSFSGTEAFF
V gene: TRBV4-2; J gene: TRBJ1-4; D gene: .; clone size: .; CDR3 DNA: TGTGCCAGCAGCCTCCCGAAACAAGGCAGGGAAGGAGCAACTAATGAAAAACTGTTTTTT; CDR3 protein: CASSLPKQGREGATNEKLFF
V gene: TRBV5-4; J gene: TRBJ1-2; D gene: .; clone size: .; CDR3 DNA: TGTGCCAGCAGCGAACAGAATGGCTACACCTTC; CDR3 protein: CASSEQNGYTF
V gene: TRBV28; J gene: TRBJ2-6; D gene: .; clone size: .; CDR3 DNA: TGTGCCAGTGGACAGACCTCCTCATGGGCCAACGTCCTGACTTTC; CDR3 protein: CASGQTSSWANVLTF
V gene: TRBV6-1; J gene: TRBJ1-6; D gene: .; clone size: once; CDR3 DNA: TGTGCCAGCAGGCAGGGGAATTCACCCCTCCACTTT; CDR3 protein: CASRQGNSPLHF
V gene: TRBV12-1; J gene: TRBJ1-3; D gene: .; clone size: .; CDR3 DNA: TGTGCCAGCAGCTTTGAAGGCCAGGGGGTCTCTGGAAACACCATATATTTT; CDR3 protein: CASSFEGQGVSGNTIYF
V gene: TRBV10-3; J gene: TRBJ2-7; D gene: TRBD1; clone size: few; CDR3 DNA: TGTGCCACCGACCGAGGGACAGGGTCCTACGAGCAGTACTTC; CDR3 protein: CATDRGTGSYEQYF
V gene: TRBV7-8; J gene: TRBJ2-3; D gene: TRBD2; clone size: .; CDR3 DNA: TGTGCCAGCAGCACGGCGGGACTAGCGCATAGCACAGATACGCAGTATTTT; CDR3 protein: CASSTAGLAHSTDTQYF
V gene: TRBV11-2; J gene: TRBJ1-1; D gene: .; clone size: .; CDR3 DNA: TGTGCCAGCAGCTTCCTCACAGGTGAAGCTTTCTTT; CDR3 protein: CASSFLTGEAFF
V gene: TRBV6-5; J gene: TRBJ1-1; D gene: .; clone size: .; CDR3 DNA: TGTGCCAGCAGACCTGGGGCTCCGAACACTGAAGCTTTCTTT; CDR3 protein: CASRPGAPNTEAFF
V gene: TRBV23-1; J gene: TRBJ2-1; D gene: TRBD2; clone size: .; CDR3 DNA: TGCGCCAGCAGTCATCCACGGGGGGGAGGTCAGTTCTTC; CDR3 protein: CASSHPRGGGQFF
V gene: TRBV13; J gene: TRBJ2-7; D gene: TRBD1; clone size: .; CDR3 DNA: TGTGCCAGCAGCTTAGGGGGACCGGCCAGGGGGTACGAGCAGTACTTC; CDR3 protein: CASSLGGPARGYEQYF
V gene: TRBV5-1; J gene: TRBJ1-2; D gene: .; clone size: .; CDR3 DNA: TGCGCCAGCAGCTTCGGGGATGTCGACTATGGCTACACCTTC; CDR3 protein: CASSFGDVDYGYTF
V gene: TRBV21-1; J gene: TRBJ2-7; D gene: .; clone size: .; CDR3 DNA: TGTGCCAGCAGCAAAGCGTCAGTAAGCTCCTACGAGCAGTACTTC; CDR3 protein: CASSKASVSSYEQYF
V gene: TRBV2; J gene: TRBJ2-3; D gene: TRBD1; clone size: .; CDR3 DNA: TGTGCCAGCAGTGAGGAACAGGGGGCTATAGATACGCAGTATTTT; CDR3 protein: CASSEEQGAIDTQYF
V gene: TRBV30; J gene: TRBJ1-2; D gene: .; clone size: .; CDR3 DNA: TGTGCCTGGGAATGGCGGAGAGGCTATGGCTACACCTTC; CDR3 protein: CAWEWRRGYGYTF
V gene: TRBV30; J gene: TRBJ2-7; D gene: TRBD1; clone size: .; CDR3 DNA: TGTGCCCGACAGGGCCCCACCTACGAGCAGTACTTC; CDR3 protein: CARQGPTYEQYF
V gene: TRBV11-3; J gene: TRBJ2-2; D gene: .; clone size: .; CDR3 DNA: TGTGCCAGCAGCTTCAGGGGCGCCGGGGAGCTGTTTTTT; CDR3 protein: CASSFRGAGELFF
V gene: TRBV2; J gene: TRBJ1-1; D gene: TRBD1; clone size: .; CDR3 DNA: TGTGCCAGCAGTGAGCCCAGGGACAGGGGGCGAGGGACTGAAGCTTTCTTT; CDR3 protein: CASSEPRDRGRGTEAFF
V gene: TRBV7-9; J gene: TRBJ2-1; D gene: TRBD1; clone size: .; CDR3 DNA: TGTGCCAGCAGCCCAAAAGGGCCGGGACAGGGGGCGCGACACGATGAGCAGTTCTTC; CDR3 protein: CASSPKGPGQGARHDEQFF
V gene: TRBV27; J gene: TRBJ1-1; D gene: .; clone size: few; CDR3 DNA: TGTGCCAGCAGTTTAGGTACGGGAAGAGCTTTCTTT; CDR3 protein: CASSLGTGRAFF
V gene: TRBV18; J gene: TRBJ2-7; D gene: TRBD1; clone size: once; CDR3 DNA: TGTGCCAGCTCCCTCCGGGACAGGGGCTACGAGCAGTACTTC; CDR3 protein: CASSLRDRGYEQYF
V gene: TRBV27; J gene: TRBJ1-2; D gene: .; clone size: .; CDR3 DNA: TGTGCCAGCAGTTTATTCGAAGACCCACGGACGGAGGGCTACACCTTC; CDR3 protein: CASSLFEDPRTEGYTF
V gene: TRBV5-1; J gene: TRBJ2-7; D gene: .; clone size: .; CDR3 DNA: TGCGCCAGCAGCTTGGCTGGGCGTGGACAGTGGGACGAGCAGTACTTC; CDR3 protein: CASSLAGRGQWDEQYF
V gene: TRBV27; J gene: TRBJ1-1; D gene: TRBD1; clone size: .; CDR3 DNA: TGTGCCAGCAGTTTATGGGGACAGTCGAAGACTGAAGCTTTCTTT; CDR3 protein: CASSLWGQSKTEAFF
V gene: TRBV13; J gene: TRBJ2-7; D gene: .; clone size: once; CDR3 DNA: TGTGCCAGCAGCCTGGGACACCCCAACGAGCAGTACTTC; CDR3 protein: CASSLGHPNEQYF
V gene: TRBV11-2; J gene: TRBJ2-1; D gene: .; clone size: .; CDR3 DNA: TGTGCCAGCAGCTTAGATGGGACGCGCGAAGTCGATGAGCAGTTCTTC; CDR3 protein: CASSLDGTREVDEQFF
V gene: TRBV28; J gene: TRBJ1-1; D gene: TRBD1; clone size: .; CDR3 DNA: TGTGCCAGCAGTTACCGGGACAGGGGGCTTTCTTTCTTT; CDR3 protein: CASSYRDRGLSFF
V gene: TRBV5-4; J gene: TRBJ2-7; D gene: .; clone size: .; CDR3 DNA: TGTGCCAGCAGCTTCAATTCAGGGATCGGCGAGCAGTACTTC; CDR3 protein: CASSFNSGIGEQYF
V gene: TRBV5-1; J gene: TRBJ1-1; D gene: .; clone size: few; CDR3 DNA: TGCGCCAGCAGCTGGGTCGGCAGGGGGAACACTGAAGCTTTCTTT; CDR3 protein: CASSWVGRGNTEAFF
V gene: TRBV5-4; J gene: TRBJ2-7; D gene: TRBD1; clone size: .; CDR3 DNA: TGTGCCAGCAGCGTGGAGCAGGGGGCATACGAGCAGTACTTC; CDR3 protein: CASSVEQGAYEQYF
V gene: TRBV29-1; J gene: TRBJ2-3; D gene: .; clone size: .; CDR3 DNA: TGCAGCGTTGCATGGGGGGAGGCAGATACGCAGTATTTT; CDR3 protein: CSVAWGEADTQYF